Following are 27 T cell receptor beta chains from one sample sequenced in a study of cytomegalovirus exposure and HLA in healthy donors. The PCR made use of 60 Vbeta and 13 Jbeta primers. TCRdb keeps only in-frame clones here, not all; method: immunoSEQ multiplex PCR. The sample yields 120,000 or so clones, less than 80% seen once. Sequencing was performed on PBMCs. These receptor sequences come from a man aged 30 to 45 in good health and CMV-seronegative.

This sequence joins TRBV10-2 and TRBJ2-1; a weak D match, TRBD2 (7 bases). The CDR3 runs to 17 residues. CDR1 and CDR2 (germline): WSHSY, SAAADI. Between the trimmed V and J ends, which lost 7 bases and 9 bases, there was a span of 28 bases. The DNA for the CDR3 is TGCGCCAGCAAGGACATAACGGGGGGCCCGTTCGGGGGTGAGCAGTTCTTC. It translates to CASKDITGGPFGGEQFF.

This chain connects TRBV5-4 to TRBJ2-3; 10 bases fit TRBD2. Germline-derived CDR1 and CDR2 are SGHNT and YYREEE (reference sequence). Germline trimming cut 0 bases from V and 7 bases from J; bases unmatched to any gene: 5. The CDR3 totals 15 residues. Here the CDR3 reads CASSLDQRGGNTQYF. Here the CDR3 DNA reads TGTGCCAGCAGCTTGGATCAGCGGGGGGGCAATACGCAGTATTTT.

This sequence joins TRBV2 and TRBJ1-2, with a tentative D call TRBD1 (6 bases). The CDR3 consists of 14 residues. Between the trimmed V and J ends, which lost 6 bases and 6 bases, there was a span of 17 bases. Per the germline V gene, CDR1 is SNHLY and CDR2 is FYNNEI. The CDR3 DNA reads as TGTGCCAGCAGGGCCGTCAGGGGCTCCCATGGCTACACCTTC. As protein: CASRAVRGSHGYTF.

A few counts support this clone. The rearrangement joins TRBV6-5 to TRBJ2-5; 9 bases map to TRBD1. Losses at the gene ends were 7 bases for V and 5 bases for J; bases not matched to a gene: 5. The germline CDR1 and CDR2 sequences are MNHEY and SVGAGI. The length of the CDR3 is 13 residues. The CDR3 spells CASNRDRDETQYF. In DNA form, the CDR3 reads TGTGCCAGCAACCGGGACAGGGATGAGACCCAGTACTTC.

V gene TRBV5-6 combines with J gene TRBJ2-2, with 7 nucleotides matching TRBD2. The germline gives CDR1 SGHDT, CDR2 YYEEEE. This CDR3 is built from 15 residues. The V and J ends lost 4 bases and 3 bases, in that order; junction bases with no gene match: 6. The CDR3 is CASSRAGIYTGELFF. The CDR3 DNA reads as TGTGCCAGCAGCAGAGCGGGGATATACACCGGGGAGCTGTTTTTT.

The CDR3 region has the DNA TGTGCCAGCAGCTTAGGGGCACTGGGGACCCAGTACTTC. Encoded protein: CASSLGALGTQYF. The chain joins TRBV7-3 to TRBJ2-5; tentatively, D is TRBD1 (5 bases). CDR1 SGHTA and CDR2 FQGTGA come from the germline V gene. This CDR3 is 13 amino acids long. V gave up 2 bases and J gave up 7 bases, with 11 bases separating them. The whole variable domain, filled in from reference TRBV7-3 and TRBJ2-5, reads GAGVSQTPSNKVTEKGKYVELRCDPISGHTALYWYRQSLGQGPEFLIYFQGTGAADDSGLPNDRFFAVRPEGSVSTLKIQRTERGDSAVYLCASSLGALGTQYFGPGTRLLVL.

The chain has TRBV4-1 and TRBJ2-2, with 7 bases aligning to TRBD1. Germline loops: CDR1 MGHRA, CDR2 YSYEKL. The CDR3 sequence is 16 residues long. The V segment lost 8 bases and the J segment 4 bases; nucleotides outside the gene matches: 13. The CDR3 sequence: CASEPGKGAGTGELFF. As DNA, the CDR3 is TGCGCCAGCGAGCCAGGAAAGGGGGCGGGCACCGGGGAGCTGTTTTTT.

V usage is TRBV27 and J usage is TRBJ1-2; 10 positions match TRBD1. CDR1 is MNHEY and CDR2 is SMNVEV in the germline V gene (reference sequence). The CDR3 has 15 residues. J lost 4 bases, V lost 5 bases, and 7 bases had no gene match. Here the CDR3 reads CASSGLGQGSYGYTF. CDR3 bases: TGTGCCAGCAGTGGGCTGGGACAGGGGAGCTATGGCTACACCTTC.

The rearrangement joins TRBV4-3 to TRBJ1-3; no clear D gene. This CDR3 is 15 amino acids long. V lost 1 base, J lost 0 bases, and 7 bases lay in between. The germline gives CDR1 LGHNA, CDR2 YSLEER. CDR3 DNA: TGCGCCAGCAGCCAAGTCGCGTTCTCTGGAAACACCATATATTTT. Protein: CASSQVAFSGNTIYF.

V is TRBV5-1 and J is TRBJ2-5, with 8 positions matching TRBD1. The junction had 12 bases not matched to a gene; V was cut back by 1 base and J by 4 bases. Per germline, CDR1 SGHRS and CDR2 YFSETQ. CDR3 length: 17 amino acids. This chain's CDR3 is CASSLFFARQGPETQYF. In DNA form, the CDR3 reads TGCGCCAGCAGCTTGTTTTTCGCCCGACAGGGGCCAGAGACCCAGTACTTC.

The chain is built from TRBV7-8 and TRBJ1-4; 10 bases are a match to TRBD1. There are 17 residues in the CDR3. J gave up 6 bases and V 5 bases, and 12 bases lay outside the gene matches. From germline, CDR1 is SGHVS and CDR2 FQNEAQ. CDR3 protein: CASSPHTDRGLYEKLFF. The CDR3 bases are TGTGCCAGCAGCCCCCATACAGACAGGGGGCTTTATGAAAAACTGTTTTTT.

This chain connects TRBV11-3 to TRBJ2-7; TRBD2 matches 7 bases. Losses at the gene ends were 4 bases for V and 0 bases for J; bases not matched to a gene: 3. The CDR3 is 14 residues long. The germline V gene has CDR1 SGHNT and CDR2 YENEEA. For the CDR3, the DNA is TGTGCCAGCAGCTCGTGGGGGGGCTCCTACGAGCAGTACTTC. Translating it yields CASSSWGGSYEQYF.

This clone has a handful of counts. This sequence joins TRBV19 and TRBJ1-1; tentatively, D is TRBD1 (6 bases). CDR1 is LNHDA, CDR2 SQIVND, per germline (reference sequence). This CDR3 has 17 amino acids. V shed 3 bases and J shed 1 base, with 18 bases lying between them. The CDR3 spells CASSMGDTLAQNTEAFF. The CDR3 nucleotides read TGTGCCAGTAGTATGGGGGACACTTTAGCCCAGAACACTGAAGCTTTCTTT.

The J gene is TRBJ2-2, the V gene TRBV18, with 7 bases aligning to TRBD1. After removal of 0 bases from V and 4 bases from J, the junction contained 8 bases not matched to a gene. The length of the CDR3 is 17 residues. Germline CDR1 KGHSH, CDR2 LQKENI. The CDR3 bases are TGTGCCAGCTCACCACCTTTTGGACAGGTGTCCACCGGGGAGCTGTTTTTT. Amino acid sequence: CASSPPFGQVSTGELFF.

This clone was recorded a few times. The CDR3 DNA reads as TGTGCCAGCAGTTGGGGAGATTCCTACAATGAGCAGTTCTTC. Translated, it gives CASSWGDSYNEQFF. This sequence joins TRBV27 and TRBJ2-1; D is possibly TRBD2 (5 bases). The CDR3 is 14 residues long. V was shortened by 4 bases and J by 1 base, with 8 bases between the two germline ends. The V gene's germline CDR1 is MNHEY and CDR2 SMNVEV (reference sequence).

This clone appeared a single time. The V gene is TRBV9, the J gene TRBJ1-1, with D perhaps TRBD1 (5 bases). V was trimmed by 3 bases and J by 3 bases, leaving 12 bases between them. Germline V CDR1 and CDR2: SGDLS, YYNGEE. The CDR3 sequence is 14 residues long. DNA of the CDR3: TGTGCCAGCAGCGGAGGAACAGGTGACACTGAAGCTTTCTTT. Its protein is CASSGGTGDTEAFF.

This chain uses TRBV7-9 with TRBJ2-5; 8 bases line up with TRBD2. The CDR3 totals 14 residues. The J segment lost 5 bases and the V segment lost 3 bases, leaving 5 bases of the junction unmatched. Germline CDR1 reads SEHNR; CDR2 reads FQNEAQ (reference sequence). The CDR3 loop is CASSFGGGLETQYF. CDR3 coding DNA: TGTGCCAGCAGCTTCGGCGGGGGGTTGGAGACCCAGTACTTC.

About this clone: At the DNA level, this CDR3 is encoded by other sequences in the same sample as well. The chain carries TRBV19 and TRBJ1-1, with TRBD1 matching 7 bases. CDR3 length: 14 amino acids. The J segment lost 2 bases and the V segment lost 2 bases, leaving 2 bases of the junction unmatched. Germline CDR1 LNHDA, CDR2 SQIVND (reference sequence). The CDR3 region has the DNA TGTGCCAGTAGTATACAGGGGGTCAACACTGAAGCTTTCTTT. Its protein product is CASSIQGVNTEAFF.

V gene TRBV19 combines with J gene TRBJ1-2, with a tentative D call TRBD1 (5 bases). Germline V CDR1 and CDR2: LNHDA, SQIVND (reference sequence). Trimming left V 5 bases short and J 4 bases short, with 20 bases between. CDR3 length: 16 residues. CDR3: CASSPGHRGRGYGYTF. The CDR3 DNA reads TGTGCCAGTAGTCCCGGACATAGGGGCCGAGGCTATGGCTACACCTTC.

The V call is TRBV28, the J call TRBJ2-1; weak D call: TRBD2 (5 bases). Germline loops: CDR1 MDHEN, CDR2 SYDVKM. The CDR3 is 16 residues long. V lost 2 bases and J 0 bases, leaving 11 bases between the germline ends. CDR3 residues: CASSLAGLNSYNEQFF. The CDR3, as DNA: TGTGCCAGCAGTTTAGCGGGTTTGAACTCCTACAATGAGCAGTTCTTC.

The rearrangement joins TRBV7-9 to TRBJ2-7; tentatively, D is TRBD1 (5 bases). Trimming pared 7 bases from V and 0 bases from J, leaving 10 bases between. The length of the CDR3 is 13 residues. Germline V CDR1 and CDR2: SEHNR, FQNEAQ (reference sequence). This CDR3 is CASNDRDSYEQYF. CDR3 sequence (DNA): TGTGCCAGCAACGACAGAGACTCCTACGAGCAGTACTTC.

This clone was seen only a few times. V gene TRBV7-9 combines with J gene TRBJ2-7; a possible D gene is TRBD1 (5 bases). CDR1 and CDR2 from the germline V gene are SEHNR and FQNEAQ (reference sequence). The ends were cut back, 5 bases at V and 5 bases at J, with 19 bases in the middle. This CDR3 is built from 15 residues. Here the CDR3 DNA reads TGTGCCAGCAGCATCTCACAGGTATACCTCCACGAGCAGTACTTC. This codes for CASSISQVYLHEQYF. Complete variable domain (other parts from reference TRBV7-9 and TRBJ2-7): DTGVSQNPRHKITKRGQNVTFRCDPISEHNRLYWYRQTLGQGPEFLTYFQNEAQLEKSRLLSDRFSAERPKGSFSTLEIQRTEQGDSAMYLCASSISQVYLHEQYFGPGTRLTVT.

The chain combines TRBV9 with TRBJ2-5; 10 nucleotides align to TRBD2. Germline V gene sequence: CDR1 SGDLS, CDR2 YYNGEE. The CDR3 consists of 15 residues. V gave up 5 bases and J gave up 4 bases; unmatched junction bases: 8. CDR3 amino acids: CASSKAGGLLETQYF. CDR3 sequence (DNA): TGTGCCAGCAGTAAAGCGGGGGGGCTTTTAGAGACCCAGTACTTC.

The gene calls are TRBV6-6 and TRBJ2-7; D may be TRBD2 (5 bases). CDR1 is MNHNY, CDR2 SVGAGI, per germline (reference sequence). V dropped 2 bases and J dropped 0 bases, with 11 bases sitting between them. The CDR3 runs to 15 residues. CDR3 bases: TGTGCCAGCAGTTACACGGGGAGCCGCTCCTACGAGCAGTACTTC. Translation gives CASSYTGSRSYEQYF.

This clone was found a few times. The chain couples TRBV15 to TRBJ2-1; tentative D call: TRBD1 (6 bases). The CDR3 is made up of 13 amino acids. V was pared by 3 bases and J by 3 bases, with 6 bases between. The V gene's germline CDR1 is LNHNV and CDR2 YYDKDF (reference sequence). The CDR3 nucleotides are TGTGCCACCAGCAGGGACAGCTACAATGAGCAGTTCTTC. Translated, it gives CATSRDSYNEQFF.

The chain carries TRBV19 and TRBJ2-1, with TRBD1 matching 8 bases. V shed 5 bases and J 4 bases; nucleotides not matched to a gene: 7. This CDR3 region has 15 residues. In germline, CDR1 is LNHDA, CDR2 SQIVND (reference sequence). CDR3 sequence: CASSERTGPYNEQFF. CDR3 DNA: TGTGCCAGTAGTGAACGGACAGGGCCTTACAATGAGCAGTTCTTC.

This chain uses TRBV4-1 with TRBJ2-1; D gene ambiguous. V gave up 0 bases and J gave up 10 bases, with 16 bases separating them. Germline V CDR1 and CDR2: MGHRA, YSYEKL. The CDR3 is 15 amino acids. In DNA form, the CDR3 reads TGCGCCAGCAGCCAAGAACTTAACTCCCCACGGGAGCAGTTCTTC. The encoded protein is CASSQELNSPREQFF.